The present TCR beta chain was sequenced within a study of spatial heterogeneity in lung cancer. Turning to the study itself: Alpha-chain sequences were consistently detected less often than beta-chain sequences.

Time point: sample taken at primary tumor resection. TCR cDNA molecules each carried a unique molecular identifier. TCRdb independently ran MiXCR on the 5' RACE reads; one entry per CDR3 protein. The sample holds under 25,000 distinct CDR3 sequences; approximately 6.2% are singletons and the top ten take approximately 30%. V lost 2 bases to trimming and J lost 4 bases; unmatched junction nucleotides: 5. CDR1 SGHTA and CDR2 FQGTGA come from the germline V gene. This CDR3 comprises 15 residues. The table lists this clonotype with many counts. The V and J genes are TRBV7-3 and TRBJ2-3; 8 positions agree with TRBD1. The specimen was PBMCs, collected at surgery. The sequence derives from a male donor with early-stage non-small cell lung cancer. CDR3 in amino acids: CASSLSTGGPDTQYF. CDR3 DNA sequence: TGTGCCAGCAGCTTATCAACAGGGGGGCCAGATACGCAGTATTTT. Full variable domain (missing parts from reference TRBV7-3 and TRBJ2-3): GAGVSQTPSNKVTEKGKYVELRCDPISGHTALYWYRQSLGQGPEFLIYFQGTGAADDSGLPNDRFFAVRPEGSVSTLKIQRTERGDSAVYLCASSLSTGGPDTQYFGPGTRLTVL.